This T cell receptor (beta chain) was sequenced in a study of identical twins. MiXCR was run by TCRdb on the 5' RACE reads, yielding one entry per CDR3 protein. The sample has about 240,000 distinct CDR3 sequences, roughly 12% seen once. CDR1 and CDR2 from the germline V gene are DFQATT and SNEGSKA (reference sequence). The CDR3 has 14 residues. V lost 5 bases and J 2 bases, leaving 16 bases between the germline ends. These data were also filed under a second study, of yellow fever vaccine responses in identical twins.

Sequenced: memory (CD45RO+) T cells sorted from blood. The sequence was collected from a woman younger than 30 in good health. V is TRBV20-1 and J is TRBJ2-7, with D perhaps TRBD1 (7 bases). The DNA of the CDR3 is TGCAGTGCTGCGGGACAGAGGGCCGCCTACGAGCAGTACTTC. Encoded protein: CSAAGQRAAYEQYF.